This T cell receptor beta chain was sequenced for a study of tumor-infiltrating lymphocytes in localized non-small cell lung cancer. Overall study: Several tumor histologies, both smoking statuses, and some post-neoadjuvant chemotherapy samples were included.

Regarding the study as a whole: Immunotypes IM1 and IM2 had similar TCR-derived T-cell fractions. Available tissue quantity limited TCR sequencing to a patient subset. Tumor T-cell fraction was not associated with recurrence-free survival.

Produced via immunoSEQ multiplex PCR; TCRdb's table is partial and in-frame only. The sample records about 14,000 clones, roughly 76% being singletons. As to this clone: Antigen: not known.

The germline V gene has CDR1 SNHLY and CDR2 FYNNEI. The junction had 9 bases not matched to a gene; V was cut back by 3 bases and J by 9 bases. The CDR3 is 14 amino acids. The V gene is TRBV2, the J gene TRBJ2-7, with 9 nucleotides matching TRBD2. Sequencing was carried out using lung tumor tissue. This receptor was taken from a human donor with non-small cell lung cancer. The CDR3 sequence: CASSEASGIQGQYF. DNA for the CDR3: TGTGCCAGCAGTGAGGCTAGCGGGATTCAAGGGCAGTACTTC.